This entry is about one TCR beta chain. No antigen is known for it. This sample's time point: baseline pretreatment blood. Treatment meaning: 15 Gy SBRT to primary tumor, nephrectomy 4 weeks later. This specimen comes from a study of radiation and T cells in renal cell carcinoma. Study-wide context: Nephrectomy followed 15 Gy stereotactic body radiation by 4 weeks.

Study-level findings and limits: No pretreatment tumor biopsies were available for baseline clonotypes.

Using immunoSEQ multiplex PCR, the repertoire was profiled, and TCRdb retains in-frame clones only, with some absent. This table holds 100,000 to 150,000 clones, roughly 80% found once. Sequencing was performed on blood, taken from a patient whose treatment included radiotherapy and nephrectomy. This TCR came from a woman aged 60 to 75 with renal cell carcinoma.

The CDR3 sequence: CASSLDHREETQYF. CDR3 nucleotides: TGTGCCAGCAGTTTAGACCACAGGGAAGAGACCCAGTACTTC. The rearrangement joins TRBV27 to TRBJ2-5; D is perhaps TRBD1 (6 bases). The germline V gene encodes CDR1 MNHEY and CDR2 SMNVEV (reference sequence). The CDR3 sequence is 14 residues long. The V gene lost 2 bases and the J gene lost 3 bases, with 10 bases spanning the gap.